This TCR beta chain was documented in a study of blood T cell repertoires in COVID-19. At the level of the study: Sites across the United States, Italy and Spain contributed samples from acute and convalescent COVID-19. PBMCs, B-cell-depleted T cells, or T cells provided the cDNA or gDNA that made up the material.

Per the original methods: Reference gene primer amplification yielded estimated nucleated cell counts. The data were produced by immunoSEQ multiplex PCR, yet TCRdb's version contains in-frame clones alone and is incomplete. V, J and clone size reflect that table, while D and trimming were determined from the DNA. The sample shows about 410,000 clones, about 88% of them seen only once. CDR1 is SGHVS, CDR2 FQNEAQ, per germline. V was shortened by 1 base and J by 4 bases, with 7 bases between the two germline ends. The CDR3 has 13 amino acids. This clone was counted only a few times. Enrolment of Seattle patients took place during active infection, and they were followed longitudinally.

The sequenced material came from peripheral blood. The rearrangement links TRBV7-8 to TRBJ1-2; D gene ambiguous. The TCR sequence derives from a woman aged 40 to 55 with COVID-19, enrolled during active disease. The DNA of the CDR3 is TGTGCCAGCAGCTTAGACAGCCGCTATGGCTACACCTTC. This translates into CASSLDSRYGYTF.